The clone carrying this TCR beta chain was counted once. Its target is not known. This entry comes from a study of CD4+ T cells in melanoma. Study findings and constraints: Reportedly, melanoma neoantigen-specific CD4+ T cells showed varied differentiation states.

The V gene's germline CDR1 is MGHRA and CDR2 YSYEKL. J was trimmed by 5 bases and V by 6 bases; bases with no gene match: 7. The CDR3 has 16 residues. Profiled with immunoSEQ multiplex PCR; TCRdb holds only in-frame clones, not every one. Among some 16,000 clones listed, approximately 76% were seen once. Sequenced material: cells from a culture (not recorded whether cultured in vitro). The sequence derives from a human donor with melanoma. V and J are TRBV4-1 and TRBJ2-2; 12 bases are shared with TRBD1. CDR3 in amino acids: CASRRPGQGATGELFF. CDR3 DNA sequence: TGCGCCAGCAGACGACCGGGACAGGGGGCAACCGGGGAGCTGTTTTTT.